The 23 T cell receptor beta chains in this list originate from one sample, sequenced in a study of Graves' ophthalmopathy and Graves' hyperthyroidism. Scientists amplified the TCR beta CDR3 regions from RNA transcripts. Scientists carried out first-round RT-PCR using HTBI primers and then a second-round multiplex PCR. TCRdb independently ran MiXCR on the multiplex PCR reads; one entry per CDR3 protein. The sample holds 600,000 to 650,000 distinct CDR3 sequences; over 20% are singletons and the top ten take more than 5.5%. Sequencing was performed on peripheral blood. The receptor set was obtained from a woman aged 18-30 years with stable Graves' hyperthyroidism. Some clones in this sample may be carry-over from other donors' samples.

This clonotype was detected ten times or more. The rearrangement links TRBV5-4 to TRBJ1-1; D may be TRBD1 (5 bases). CDR1 and CDR2 (germline): SGHNT, YYREEE (reference sequence). This CDR3 comprises 17 residues. V was cut by 0 bases and J by 0 bases, with 15 bases left in between. The CDR3 DNA is TGTGCCAGCAGCTTGGGCCAGGGAGGGTCGATGAACACTGAAGCTTTCTTT. Amino acid sequence: CASSLGQGGSMNTEAFF. Together with reference TRBV5-4 and TRBJ1-1, the CDR3 gives the full variable domain: ETGVTQSPTHLIKTRGQQVTLRCSSQSGHNTVSWYQQALGQGPQFIFQYYREEENGRGNFPPRFSGLQFPNYSSELNVNALELDDSALYLCASSLGQGGSMNTEAFFGQGTRLTVV.

This clonotype was counted many times. This chain links TRBV12-3 or TRBV12-4 with TRBJ2-7; D is undetermined. The CDR3 sequence is 13 residues long. Trimming shortened V by 6 bases and J by 6 bases, and 15 bases separated the two germline ends. The DNA for the CDR3 is TGTGCCAGCAGCCCCCACACGACGGGCGAGCAGTACTTC. Its protein product is CASSPHTTGEQYF.

Only a few counts were recorded for this clonotype. CDR3 sequence reads: CASSLTPRGTDTQYF. The CDR3 DNA reads as TGTGCCAGCAGCTTAACGCCGAGGGGCACAGATACGCAGTATTTT. V and J are TRBV7-3 and TRBJ2-3; possibly TRBD2 for D (5 bases). The CDR3 is 15 amino acids. Between the trimmed V and J ends, which lost 0 bases and 1 base, there was a span of 8 bases. In germline, CDR1 is SGHTA, CDR2 FQGTGA.

This clonotype has ten or more counts. The chain carries TRBV11-3 and TRBJ2-6, with D possibly being TRBD1 or TRBD2 (5 bases each). The CDR3 length is 16 residues. Germline values: CDR1 SGHNT, CDR2 YENEEA. V lost 3 bases and J lost 1, with 10 bases in between. This chain's CDR3 is CASSLGPGSGANVLTF. The CDR3 DNA is TGTGCCAGCAGCTTGGGGCCGGGGTCTGGGGCCAACGTCCTGACTTTC.

This clonotype was seen repeatedly, ten times or more. The J gene is TRBJ2-5, the V gene TRBV6-1; 8 bases map to TRBD1. The CDR3 is made up of 19 amino acids. Germline V gives CDR1 MNHNS, CDR2 SASEGT. J gave up 1 base and V 1 base, and 14 bases lay outside the gene matches. CDR3 sequence reads: CASSEVVGGAGGPQETQYF. CDR3 nucleotide sequence: TGTGCCAGCAGTGAAGTTGTCGGGGGTGCAGGGGGCCCCCAAGAGACCCAGTACTTC.

This clonotype was found many times. The chain links TRBV20-1 to TRBJ2-5, with unresolved D. The germline V gene encodes CDR1 DFQATT and CDR2 SNEGSKA (reference sequence). The CDR3 loop spans 14 amino acids. Between the trimmed V and J ends, which lost 6 bases and 1 base, there was a span of 15 bases. The CDR3 sequence: CSAEPQRIQETQYF. The CDR3 DNA reads TGCAGTGCCGAACCTCAGAGAATCCAAGAGACCCAGTACTTC.

Ten or more counts support this clonotype. The gene calls are TRBV2 and TRBJ2-7; D possibly corresponds to TRBD1 (5 bases). V lost 2 bases, J lost 2 bases, and 10 bases lay in between. The length of the CDR3 is 14 residues. CDR1 and CDR2 (germline): SNHLY, FYNNEI. CDR3 protein: CASSEWAGTYEQYF. Written as DNA, the CDR3 is TGTGCCAGCAGTGAATGGGCAGGGACCTACGAGCAGTACTTC.

This clonotype was seen once. The chain carries TRBV10-3 and TRBJ2-7; 7 bases align to TRBD1. After removal of 4 bases from V and 7 bases from J, the junction contained 7 bases not matched to a gene. Germline assignment: CDR1 ENHRY and CDR2 SYGVKD. The CDR3 length is 13 residues. The CDR3 DNA sequence: TGTGCCATCAGTGCCGGGACAGCGAGAGAGCAGTACTTC. Amino acid sequence: CAISAGTAREQYF.

This clonotype has a count of ten or more. J is TRBJ2-2 and V is TRBV28, with TRBD1 matching 7 bases. The CDR3 consists of 17 residues. Germline CDR1 MDHEN, CDR2 SYDVKM. V dropped 1 base and J dropped 3; count of bases not matched to a gene: 8. CDR3 sequence: CASSLLFRGTDTGELFF. CDR3 DNA: TGTGCCAGCAGTTTATTATTTAGGGGGACAGACACCGGGGAGCTGTTTTTT.

In this sample, this clonotype turned up many times. The V gene is TRBV9, the J gene TRBJ1-5; possible D gene TRBD1, 5 bases. The CDR3 is 15 residues long. Germline loops: CDR1 SGDLS, CDR2 YYNGEE. Deletions cut 0 bases from V and 4 bases from J, with 11 bases between. The CDR3 region has the DNA TGTGCCAGCAGCGTAGGCAGGGCCCCAAATCAGCCCCAGCATTTT. Protein product: CASSVGRAPNQPQHF.

V gene TRBV20-1 combines with J gene TRBJ2-7; D gene uncertain. CDR3 length: 12 residues. Germline CDR1 reads DFQATT; CDR2 reads SNEGSKA (reference sequence). The V and J ends lost 0 bases and 3 bases respectively, with 6 bases between them. The CDR3 DNA sequence: TGCAGTGCTAGAGAAGGCGACTACGAGCAGTACTTC. Its protein product is CSAREGDYEQYF.

The sample holds many counts of this clonotype. This chain connects TRBV6-1 to TRBJ2-5, with 9 bases matching TRBD2. From germline, CDR1 is MNHNS and CDR2 SASEGT. The CDR3 covers 16 residues. V was pared by 0 bases and J by 4 bases, with 6 bases of the junction left unmatched. The CDR3 bases are TGTGCCAGCAGTGAAGCCTGGCGGGAGGGGGGAGAGACCCAGTACTTC. This encodes CASSEAWREGGETQYF.

This clonotype was observed many times. V is TRBV13 and J is TRBJ2-7; TRBD2 agrees at 13 bases. Trimming removed 5 bases from V and 0 bases from J; junction bases left unmatched: 4. The CDR3 sequence is 16 residues long. Germline-derived CDR1 and CDR2 are PRHDT and FYEKMQ (reference sequence). The CDR3 region is CASSAGTSGNSYEQYF. CDR3 in DNA: TGTGCCAGCAGCGCCGGGACTAGCGGGAACTCCTACGAGCAGTACTTC.

This clonotype was seen a handful of times. This sequence joins TRBV6-1 and TRBJ2-5; 8 positions match TRBD1. The CDR3 loop spans 16 amino acids. V shed 6 bases, J shed 2 bases, and the junction held 11 bases outside the gene matches. Germline lookup yields CDR1 MNHNS and CDR2 SASEGT. The CDR3 spells CASSSKPRQGQETQYF. The CDR3 DNA reads as TGTGCCAGCAGCTCTAAGCCCAGACAGGGGCAAGAGACCCAGTACTTC.

This clonotype was observed at least ten times. The chain links TRBV6-5 to TRBJ1-1; unclear D gene. The CDR3 contains 13 residues. V shed 2 bases and J shed 6 bases, with 10 bases lying between them. Per germline, CDR1 MNHEY and CDR2 SVGAGI. CDR3 bases: TGTGCCAGCAGTTACGACCTCGGGGCTGAAGCTTTCTTT. This sequence encodes CASSYDLGAEAFF.

The sample holds many counts of this clonotype. The V gene is TRBV4-2, the J gene TRBJ2-2; 12 bases are a match to TRBD1. CDR1 and CDR2 from the germline V gene are LGHNA and YNFKEQ. This CDR3 region has 18 residues. Losses at the gene ends were 0 bases for V and 6 bases for J; bases not matched to a gene: 8. CDR3 coding DNA: TGTGCCAGCAGCCAAGAACTCCCGGGACAGGGGGCATCCGGGGAGCTGTTTTTT. Protein: CASSQELPGQGASGELFF.

This clonotype showed up many times. V usage is TRBV20-1 and J usage is TRBJ2-5, with D possibly being TRBD1 (7 bases). The CDR3 contains 15 residues. V was shortened by 0 bases and J by 3 bases, with 14 bases between the two germline ends. CDR1 and CDR2 (germline): DFQATT, SNEGSKA (reference sequence). The CDR3 DNA follows: TGCAGTGCTAGAGATCTGGGCAGGGGGGAAGAGACCCAGTACTTC. Its protein product is CSARDLGRGEETQYF.

The chain is built from TRBV2 and TRBJ2-4, with TRBD2 matching 7 bases. Trimming at V came to 1 base and at J to 6 bases, leaving 12 bases not matched to a gene. The CDR3 has 17 amino acids. Germline V lookup: CDR1 SNHLY, CDR2 FYNNEI. CDR3 sequence reads: CASSEGPGWAGVNIQYF. For the CDR3, the DNA is TGTGCCAGCAGTGAAGGCCCCGGCTGGGCGGGAGTAAACATTCAGTACTTC.

This chain links TRBV10-3 with TRBJ1-2; 7 nucleotides align to TRBD1. Unmatched junction bases numbered 11, after V lost 0 bases and J lost 13 bases. Germline CDR1 ENHRY, CDR2 SYGVKD. This CDR3 contains 14 residues. CDR3 amino acids: CAISESPATGSSTF. The DNA of the CDR3 is TGTGCCATCAGTGAGTCCCCGGCGACAGGGTCCTCCACCTTC.

This clonotype was detected many times. This chain connects TRBV10-2 to TRBJ2-7, with a weak D call TRBD2 (5 bases). V lost 7 bases and J 3 bases, leaving 10 bases between the germline ends. Germline V gene lookup returns CDR1 WSHSY and CDR2 SAAADI. This CDR3 region has 12 residues. Here the CDR3 DNA reads TGCGCCAGCAAGGGTCGGGACTACGAGCAGTACTTC. It specifies CASKGRDYEQYF.

This clonotype was counted many times. The rearrangement links TRBV20-1 to TRBJ2-5, with 9 bases matching TRBD1. Germline CDR1 is DFQATT and CDR2 is SNEGSKA (reference sequence). The CDR3 totals 15 residues. V lost 3 bases to trimming and J lost 2 bases; unmatched junction nucleotides: 7. CDR3 amino acids: CSASLGTGRQETQYF. In nucleotides, the CDR3 is TGCAGTGCTAGCCTTGGGACAGGGAGGCAAGAGACCCAGTACTTC.

Many counts were recorded for this clonotype. V and J are TRBV6-1 and TRBJ2-6; no firm D call. Trimming removed 5 bases at V and 1 base at J, with 9 bases between. Germline loops: CDR1 MNHNS, CDR2 SASEGT. The CDR3 covers 15 residues. The CDR3 DNA reads as TGTGCCAGCAGTCGCCTCAGGTCTGGGGCCAACGTCCTGACTTTC. The encoded protein is CASSRLRSGANVLTF.

The table lists this clonotype with many counts. This chain joins TRBV25-1 and TRBJ2-5, with D uncertain. This CDR3 is built from 11 residues. From germline, CDR1 is MGHDK and CDR2 SYGVNS. V was clipped by 4 bases and J by 7 bases, with 7 bases between them. CDR3 in amino acids: CASSVVGTQYF. The DNA of the CDR3 is TGTGCCAGCAGTGTGGTGGGGACCCAGTACTTC. Together with reference TRBV25-1 and TRBJ2-5, the CDR3 gives the full variable domain: EADIYQTPRYLVIGTGKKITLECSQTMGHDKMYWYQQDPGMELHLIHYSYGVNSTEKGDLSSESTVSRIRTEHFPLTLESARPSHTSQYLCASSVVGTQYFGPGTRLLVL.